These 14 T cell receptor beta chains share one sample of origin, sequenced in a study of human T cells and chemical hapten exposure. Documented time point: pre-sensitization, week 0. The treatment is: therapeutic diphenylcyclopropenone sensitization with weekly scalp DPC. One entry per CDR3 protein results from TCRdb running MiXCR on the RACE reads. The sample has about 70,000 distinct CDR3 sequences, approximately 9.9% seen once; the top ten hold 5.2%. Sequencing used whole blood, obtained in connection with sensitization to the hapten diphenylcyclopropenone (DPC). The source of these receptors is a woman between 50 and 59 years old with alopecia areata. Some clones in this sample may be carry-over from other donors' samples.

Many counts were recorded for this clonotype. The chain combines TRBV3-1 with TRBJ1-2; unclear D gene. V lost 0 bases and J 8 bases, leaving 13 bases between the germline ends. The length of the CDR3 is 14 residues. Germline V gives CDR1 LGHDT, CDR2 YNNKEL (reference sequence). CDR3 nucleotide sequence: TGTGCCAGCAGCCAAGATTCGGCCCGGACCGGCTACACCTTC. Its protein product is CASSQDSARTGYTF.

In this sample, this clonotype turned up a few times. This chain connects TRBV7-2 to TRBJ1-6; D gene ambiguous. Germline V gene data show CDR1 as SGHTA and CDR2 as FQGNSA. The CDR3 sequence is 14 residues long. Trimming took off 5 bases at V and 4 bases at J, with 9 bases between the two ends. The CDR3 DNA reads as TGTGCCAGCAGCGACGTACGGTATAATTCACCCCTCCACTTT. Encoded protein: CASSDVRYNSPLHF.

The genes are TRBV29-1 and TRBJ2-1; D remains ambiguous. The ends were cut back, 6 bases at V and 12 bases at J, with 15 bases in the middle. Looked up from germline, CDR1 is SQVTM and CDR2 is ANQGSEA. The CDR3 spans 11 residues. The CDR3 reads CSVADVYPQFF. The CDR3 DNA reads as TGCAGCGTCGCCGACGTGTACCCGCAGTTCTTC.

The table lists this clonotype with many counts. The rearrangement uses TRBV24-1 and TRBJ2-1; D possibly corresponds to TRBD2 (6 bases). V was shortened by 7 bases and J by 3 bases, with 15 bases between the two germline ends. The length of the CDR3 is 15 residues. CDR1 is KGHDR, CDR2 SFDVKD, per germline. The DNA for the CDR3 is TGTGCCACCAGCCCTGCGAGGGAGGTCTACAATGAGCAGTTCTTC. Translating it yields CATSPAREVYNEQFF.

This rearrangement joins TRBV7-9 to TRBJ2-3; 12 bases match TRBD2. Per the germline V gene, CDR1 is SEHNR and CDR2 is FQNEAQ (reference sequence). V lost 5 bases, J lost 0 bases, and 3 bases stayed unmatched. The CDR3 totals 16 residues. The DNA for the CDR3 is TGTGCCAGCAGCCCAGGACTAGCGGGGAGCACAGATACGCAGTATTTT. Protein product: CASSPGLAGSTDTQYF.

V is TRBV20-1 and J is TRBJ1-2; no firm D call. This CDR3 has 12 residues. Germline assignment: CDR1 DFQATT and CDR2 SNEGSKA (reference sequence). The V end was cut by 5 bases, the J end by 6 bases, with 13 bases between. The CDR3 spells CSAEPRGHGYTF. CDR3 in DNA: TGCAGTGCTGAGCCTCGCGGGCATGGCTACACCTTC.

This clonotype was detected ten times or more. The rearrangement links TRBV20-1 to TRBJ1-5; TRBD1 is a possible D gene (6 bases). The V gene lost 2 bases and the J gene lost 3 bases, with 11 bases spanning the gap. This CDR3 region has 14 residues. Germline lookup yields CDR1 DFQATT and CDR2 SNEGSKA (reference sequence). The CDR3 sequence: CSARKGVDNQPQHF. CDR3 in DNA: TGCAGTGCTAGAAAGGGGGTAGACAATCAGCCCCAGCATTTT.

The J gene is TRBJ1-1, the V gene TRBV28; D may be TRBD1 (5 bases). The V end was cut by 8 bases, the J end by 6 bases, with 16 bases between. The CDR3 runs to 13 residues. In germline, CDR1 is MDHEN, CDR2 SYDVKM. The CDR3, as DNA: TGTGCCAGCTCCAGCCAGGGATATGCTGAAGCTTTCTTT. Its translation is CASSSQGYAEAFF.

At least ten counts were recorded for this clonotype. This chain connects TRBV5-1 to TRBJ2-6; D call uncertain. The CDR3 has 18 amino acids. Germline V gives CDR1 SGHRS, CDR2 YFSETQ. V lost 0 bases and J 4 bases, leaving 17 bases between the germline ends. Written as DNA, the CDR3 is TGCGCCAGCAGCTTGGAGGAAGGTGTCTTTTCAGGGGCCAACGTCCTGACTTTC. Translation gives CASSLEEGVFSGANVLTF.

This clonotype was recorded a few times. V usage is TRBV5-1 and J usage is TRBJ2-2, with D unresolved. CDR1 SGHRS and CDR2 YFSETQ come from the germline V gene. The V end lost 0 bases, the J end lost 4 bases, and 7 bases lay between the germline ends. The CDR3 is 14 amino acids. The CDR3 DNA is TGCGCCAGCAGCTTGGGGGTCCCCACCGGGGAGCTGTTTTTT. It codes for CASSLGVPTGELFF.

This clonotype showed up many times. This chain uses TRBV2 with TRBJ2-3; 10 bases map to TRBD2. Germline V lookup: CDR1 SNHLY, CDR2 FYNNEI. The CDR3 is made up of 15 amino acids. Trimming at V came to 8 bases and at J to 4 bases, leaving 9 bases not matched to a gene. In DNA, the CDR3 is TGTGCCAGCGTTCAGAGCGGGAGGGTTGCAGATACGCAGTATTTT. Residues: CASVQSGRVADTQYF. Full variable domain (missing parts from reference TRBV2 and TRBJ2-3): EPEVTQTPSHQVTQMGQEVILRCVPISNHLYFYWYRQILGQKVEFLVSFYNNEISEKSEIFDDQFSVERPDGSNFTLKIRSTKLEDSAMYFCASVQSGRVADTQYFGPGTRLTVL.

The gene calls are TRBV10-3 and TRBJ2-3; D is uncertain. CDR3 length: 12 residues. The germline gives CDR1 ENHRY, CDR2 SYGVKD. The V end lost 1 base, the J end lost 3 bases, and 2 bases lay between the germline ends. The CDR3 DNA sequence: TGTGCCATCAGTGAGTTAACAGATACGCAGTATTTT. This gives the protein CAISELTDTQYF.

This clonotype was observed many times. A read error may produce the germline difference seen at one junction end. Here the CDR3 reads CASRGTTGSTIYF. In DNA form, the CDR3 reads TGTGCCTCTCGGGGTACCACTGGAAGCACCATATATTTT. The chain uses TRBV12-3 or TRBV12-4 and TRBJ1-3; D remains unclear. The CDR3 covers 13 residues.

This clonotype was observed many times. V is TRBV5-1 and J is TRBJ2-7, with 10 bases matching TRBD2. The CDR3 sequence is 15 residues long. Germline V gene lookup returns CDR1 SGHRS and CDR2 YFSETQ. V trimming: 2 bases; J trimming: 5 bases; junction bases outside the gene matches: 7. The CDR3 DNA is TGCGCCAGCAGCTTCTCCGGGACTAGCGCCGACGAGCAGTACTTC. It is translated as CASSFSGTSADEQYF.